Each of the 22 T cell receptor beta chains below was sequenced from the same sample in a study of blood T cell repertoires in COVID-19. Here immunoSEQ multiplex PCR was the method, and the copy in TCRdb shows in-frame clones only, minus some. The sample holds 150,000 to 200,000 clones, 88% seen once. Sequencing was done on a sample of peripheral blood. The receptor set was obtained from a man aged 40-49 years with active or convalescent COVID-19.

V usage is TRBV20-1 and J usage is TRBJ2-3; the D gene is possibly TRBD1 (7 bases). Looked up from germline, CDR1 is DFQATT and CDR2 is SNEGSKA (reference sequence). Trimming shortened V by 3 bases and J by 2 bases, and 15 bases separated the two germline ends. The CDR3 has 15 amino acids. CDR3 DNA sequence: TGCAGTGCTAGTGGTCAGGGGGGATTCACAGATACGCAGTATTTT. The encoded protein is CSASGQGGFTDTQYF.

The chain is built from TRBV5-6 and TRBJ2-5; TRBD2 matches at 11 bases. The CDR3 runs 17 residues. V was pared by 2 bases and J by 2 bases, with 8 bases of the junction left unmatched. Per the germline V gene, CDR1 is SGHDT and CDR2 is YYEEEE. In DNA form, the CDR3 reads TGTGCCAGCAGCTTCTTTGGGACTAGCGGAGTTCAAGAGACCCAGTACTTC. This gives the protein CASSFFGTSGVQETQYF.

The chain is built from TRBV5-1 and TRBJ2-2, with 7 bases that match TRBD1. CDR3 length: 16 amino acids. Germline V gives CDR1 SGHRS, CDR2 YFSETQ. Germline trimming cut 0 bases from V and 3 bases from J; bases unmatched to any gene: 5. The CDR3 spells CASSLGGTEDTGELFF. The CDR3 DNA follows: TGCGCCAGCAGCTTGGGAGGGACAGAAGACACCGGGGAGCTGTTTTTT. Full variable domain (remainder filled in from reference TRBV5-1 and TRBJ2-2): KAGVTQTPRYLIKTRGQQVTLSCSPISGHRSVSWYQQTPGQGLQFLFEYFSETQRNKGNFPGRFSGRQFSNSRSEMNVSTLELGDSALYLCASSLGGTEDTGELFFGEGSRLTVL.

This clone was picked up a small number of times. The chain carries TRBV11-2 and TRBJ1-1, with no clear D. Per the germline V gene, CDR1 is SGHAT and CDR2 is FQNNGV. Between the trimmed V and J ends, which lost 3 bases and 0 bases, there was a span of 8 bases. This CDR3 comprises 14 residues. The DNA of the CDR3 is TGTGCCAGCAGCTTGCCAGGTCTGAACACTGAAGCTTTCTTT. Residues: CASSLPGLNTEAFF.

The gene calls are TRBV28 and TRBJ1-2; 10 positions match TRBD1. The CDR3 has 15 residues. Germline V gene data show CDR1 as MDHEN and CDR2 as SYDVKM. V lost 5 bases, J lost 8 bases, and 11 bases stayed unmatched. The CDR3 region is CASSRDRGTLGGYTF. For the CDR3, the DNA is TGTGCCAGCAGTCGGGACAGGGGCACCTTGGGGGGCTACACCTTC.

This clone occurred once. The chain uses TRBV19 and TRBJ1-1; TRBD1 matches at 9 bases. The CDR3 extends over 16 amino acids. Trimming took 7 bases from V and 2 from J; bases not matched to a gene: 11. The germline CDR1 and CDR2 sequences are LNHDA and SQIVND (reference sequence). This chain's CDR3 is CASMGTGWISNTEAFF. The CDR3 bases are TGTGCCAGTATGGGGACAGGGTGGATTTCAAACACTGAAGCTTTCTTT.

The table lists this clone with a count of one. The V and J genes are TRBV11-2 and TRBJ2-7; D uncertain. Trimming cost V 5 bases and J 3 bases, with 5 bases left between them. Germline V gene sequence: CDR1 SGHAT, CDR2 FQNNGV. The CDR3 runs to 11 residues. The CDR3, as DNA: TGTGCCAGCAGCGACAACTACGAGCAGTACTTC. Protein product: CASSDNYEQYF.

This chain links TRBV24-1 with TRBJ2-1; 8 bases are a match to TRBD1. After removal of 8 bases from V and 8 bases from J, the junction contained 7 bases not matched to a gene. This CDR3 comprises 13 residues. In germline, CDR1 is KGHDR, CDR2 SFDVKD. The CDR3: CATISDRDYEQFF. The CDR3 coding sequence is TGTGCCACCATCTCGGACAGGGACTATGAGCAGTTCTTC.

J is TRBJ1-2 and V is TRBV5-5; 7 bases map to TRBD1. Trimming cost V 4 bases and J 8 bases; bases outside gene matches: 8. Germline assignment: CDR1 SGHKS and CDR2 YYEKEE (reference sequence). The CDR3 runs to 13 residues. CDR3 region: CASSKQTGPGYTF. The CDR3 nucleotides are TGTGCCAGCAGCAAGCAGACAGGGCCCGGCTACACCTTC.

This chain links TRBV7-2 with TRBJ2-1, with 7 positions matching TRBD2. This CDR3 is 14 amino acids long. CDR1 is SGHTA and CDR2 is FQGNSA in the germline V gene. After removal of 1 base from V and 6 bases from J, the junction contained 3 bases not matched to a gene. For the CDR3, the DNA is TGTGCCAGCAGCTTAGGTACTAGCGTCAATGAGCAGTTCTTC. Protein product: CASSLGTSVNEQFF.

The V and J genes are TRBV5-1 and TRBJ1-1; 10 bases are shared with TRBD1. Germline V gives CDR1 SGHRS, CDR2 YFSETQ. The CDR3 is made up of 19 amino acids. The V gene end was trimmed by 5 bases and the J gene end by 1 base; junction bases not matched to a gene: 17. CDR3 sequence reads: CASSRDRGPRKLGNTEAFF. The CDR3 DNA is TGCGCCAGCAGTCGGGACAGGGGCCCGCGAAAGCTTGGGAACACTGAAGCTTTCTTT.

The V gene is TRBV5-1, the J gene TRBJ1-1, with TRBD1 matching over 8 bases. With 4 bases clipped from V and 1 base from J, the junction kept 3 bases outside the gene matches. Germline V lookup: CDR1 SGHRS, CDR2 YFSETQ. The CDR3 loop spans 14 amino acids. CDR3 sequence: CASSAGTGNTEAFF. The CDR3 nucleotides are TGCGCCAGCAGCGCAGGGACAGGGAACACTGAAGCTTTCTTT. The whole variable domain, remainder taken from reference TRBV5-1 and TRBJ1-1, is KAGVTQTPRYLIKTRGQQVTLSCSPISGHRSVSWYQQTPGQGLQFLFEYFSETQRNKGNFPGRFSGRQFSNSRSEMNVSTLELGDSALYLCASSAGTGNTEAFFGQGTRLTVV.

This clone was seen once. The chain carries TRBV7-9 and TRBJ2-1; 10 bases align to TRBD2. V gave up 2 bases and J gave up 6 bases; unmatched junction bases: 16. This CDR3 region has 19 residues. Germline V gene data show CDR1 as SEHNR and CDR2 as FQNEAQ (reference sequence). The CDR3 loop reads CASSLSLLAGRETFNEQFF. The CDR3 nucleotides are TGTGCCAGCAGCTTAAGTTTACTAGCGGGGAGAGAAACATTCAATGAGCAGTTCTTC.

This sequence joins TRBV6-5 and TRBJ1-6, with TRBD1 identical over 7 bases. The CDR3 consists of 16 residues. V shed 2 bases, J shed 7 bases, and the junction held 8 bases outside the gene matches. Per germline, CDR1 MNHEY and CDR2 SVGAGI. The CDR3 DNA reads TGTGCCAGCAGTTACCAATCGACAGGGCTCAATTCACCCCTCCACTTT. This translates into CASSYQSTGLNSPLHF.

The chain recombines TRBV29-1 with TRBJ1-2; D gene ambiguous. The CDR3 extends over 13 amino acids. Trimming removed 2 bases from V and 4 bases from J, with 11 bases in between. Germline V gene data show CDR1 as SQVTM and CDR2 as ANQGSEA. CDR3 nucleotide sequence: TGCAGCGTTGAATTGGCGGCGGGCTATGGCTACACCTTC. The encoded protein is CSVELAAGYGYTF.

This chain links TRBV19 with TRBJ1-2; D gene ambiguous. This CDR3 comprises 14 residues. The V gene lost 2 bases and the J gene lost 4 bases, with 11 bases spanning the gap. Looked up from germline, CDR1 is LNHDA and CDR2 is SQIVND (reference sequence). CDR3 sequence (DNA): TGTGCCAGTAGTATAAAGCCGCTTGGCTATGGCTACACCTTC. Its translation is CASSIKPLGYGYTF.

This rearrangement joins TRBV9 to TRBJ2-1, with TRBD1 matching 10 bases. V trimming: 0 bases; J trimming: 4 bases; junction bases outside the gene matches: 4. Germline V lookup: CDR1 SGDLS, CDR2 YYNGEE. There are 16 residues in the CDR3. The CDR3 DNA reads TGTGCCAGCAGCGTAGTGGGGACAGGGGTTTACAATGAGCAGTTCTTC. As protein: CASSVVGTGVYNEQFF.

This clone has just one count. The gene calls are TRBV12-3 or TRBV12-4 and TRBJ1-2; 7 bases are a match to TRBD1. The V segment lost 1 base and the J segment 7 bases; nucleotides outside the gene matches: 3. This CDR3 contains 13 residues. CDR3 bases: TGTGCCAGCAGTTTAGGGCAGGGGGGTGGCTACACCTTC. Amino acid sequence: CASSLGQGGGYTF.

The chain uses TRBV6-1 and TRBJ2-6; D gene ambiguous. Trimming shortened V by 2 bases and J by 4 bases, and 15 bases separated the two germline ends. Germline assignment: CDR1 MNHNS and CDR2 SASEGT. The CDR3 is made up of 17 amino acids. This CDR3 is CASSEISVSSGANVLTF. As DNA, the CDR3 is TGTGCCAGCAGTGAAATTTCGGTCTCATCGGGGGCCAACGTCCTGACTTTC.

This clone has a single count. The V call is TRBV6-5, the J call TRBJ1-6; the D is unclear. Trimming stripped 7 bases from V and 6 bases from J, with 7 bases between. The CDR3 spans 12 residues. Germline lookup yields CDR1 MNHEY and CDR2 SVGAGI. The CDR3 DNA reads as TGTGCCAGCATGAGAGTTAATTCACCCCTCCACTTT. Its protein product is CASMRVNSPLHF.

The V and J genes are TRBV27 and TRBJ2-1; 8 positions match TRBD2. CDR3 length: 17 amino acids. With V trimmed by 0 bases and J by 3 bases, 7 bases remained unmatched. From germline, CDR1 is MNHEY and CDR2 SMNVEV (reference sequence). The chain's CDR3 is CASSLSKASGSYNEQFF. CDR3 sequence (DNA): TGTGCCAGCAGTTTATCCAAGGCGAGCGGGAGCTACAATGAGCAGTTCTTC.

The chain couples TRBV18 to TRBJ1-4; maybe TRBD1 (5 bases). The V end was cut by 4 bases, the J end by 7 bases, with 10 bases between. Germline V gene sequence: CDR1 KGHSH, CDR2 LQKENI. There are 13 residues in the CDR3. The CDR3 region has the DNA TGTGCCAGCTCACGGACGGGGGGTGAAAAACTGTTTTTT. Residues: CASSRTGGEKLFF.